Sequencing of this TCR beta chain was carried out in a study of T cells in Graves' hyperthyroidism and ophthalmopathy. The CDR3 regions of TCR beta were amplified from RNA transcripts. HTBI primers were the set used in a first-round RT-PCR of the TCR CDR3. TCRdb re-analysed the multiplex PCR reads in MiXCR, keeping a single row per CDR3 protein. The repertoire holds some 600,000 distinct CDR3 sequences, with about 15% as singletons. This CDR3 comprises 14 residues. V dropped 8 bases and J dropped 4 bases, with 17 bases sitting between them. Per the germline V gene, CDR1 is MNHEY and CDR2 is SMNVEV (reference sequence). This clonotype was counted ten times or more.

This sequence was found in a woman aged 30 to 39 with Graves' hyperthyroidism that later progressed to Graves' ophthalmopathy. The V gene is TRBV27, the J gene TRBJ1-1; D not certain. Input material: blood. DNA for the CDR3: TGTGCCAGCTCCCTATACAGTAGAGGCACTGAAGCTTTCTTT. Translated: CASSLYSRGTEAFF.